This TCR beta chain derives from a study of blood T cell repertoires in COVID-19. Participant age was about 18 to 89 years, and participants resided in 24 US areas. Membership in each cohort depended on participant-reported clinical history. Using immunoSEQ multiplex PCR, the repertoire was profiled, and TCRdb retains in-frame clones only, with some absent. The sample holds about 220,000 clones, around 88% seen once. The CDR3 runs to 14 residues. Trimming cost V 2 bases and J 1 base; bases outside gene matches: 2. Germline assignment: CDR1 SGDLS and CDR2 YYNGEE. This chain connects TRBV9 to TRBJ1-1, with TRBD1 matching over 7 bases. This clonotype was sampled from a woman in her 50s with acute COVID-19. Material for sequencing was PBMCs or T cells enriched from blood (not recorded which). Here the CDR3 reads CASSVDRANTEAFF. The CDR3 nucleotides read TGTGCCAGCAGCGTCGACAGGGCGAACACTGAAGCTTTCTTT. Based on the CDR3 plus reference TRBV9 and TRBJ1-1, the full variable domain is DSGVTQTPKHLITATGQRVTLRCSPRSGDLSVYWYQQSLDQGLQFLIQYYNGEERAKGNILERFSAQQFPDLHSELNLSSLELGDSALYFCASSVDRANTEAFFGQGTRLTVV.